This is a list of T cell receptor beta chains from one sample in a study of blood T cell repertoires in COVID-19. The method was immunoSEQ multiplex PCR; TCRdb's version includes in-frame clones alone and lacks a portion of them. The sample contains roughly 170,000 clones, about four fifths of which appear only once. The material sequenced was peripheral blood. These TCRs come from a man aged 40-50 years who had recovered from COVID-19. Both conserved end residues are part of each CDR3. D genes are given only for firm matches. A clone size is listed for some rows: how often the clone was seen (once, few, many), or a class if it is expanded.

cdr3_nt: TGTGCCAGCAGTTCTACAGGGGGTCTAGACACCATATATTTT
cdr3_aa: CASSSTGGLDTIYF
clone_size: NA
v_call: TRBV28
d_call: TRBD1
j_call: TRBJ1-3

cdr3_nt: TGTGCCAGCAGTCCCAGTCCCTGGAGCAATCAGCCCCAGCATTTT
cdr3_aa: CASSPSPWSNQPQHF
clone_size: NA
v_call: TRBV5-4
d_call: NA
j_call: TRBJ1-5

cdr3_nt: TGTGCCAGCAGCAGGGACAGCCAGGGGCCCCAGCATTTT
cdr3_aa: CASSRDSQGPQHF
clone_size: NA
v_call: TRBV21-1
d_call: NA
j_call: TRBJ1-5

cdr3_nt: TGTGCCAGCAGCTTTACAGGGGGCACCGGGGAGCTGTTTTTT
cdr3_aa: CASSFTGGTGELFF
clone_size: NA
v_call: TRBV7-3
d_call: TRBD1
j_call: TRBJ2-2

cdr3_nt: TGTGCCAGCAGCGCCCTAGGGGGCGCCCACTATGGCTACACCTTC
cdr3_aa: CASSALGGAHYGYTF
clone_size: NA
v_call: TRBV9
d_call: TRBD1
j_call: TRBJ1-2

cdr3_nt: TGTGCCAGCAGCAAAATGTCCGTCGGACAGGGGGACTTAGGGTCTTCACCCCTCCACTTT
cdr3_aa: CASSKMSVGQGDLGSSPLHF
clone_size: NA
v_call: TRBV21-1
d_call: NA
j_call: TRBJ1-6

cdr3_nt: TGTGCCAGCAGTGCAACCCCATTCGGACAGGGTTGGAGGGACAAAAACATTCAGTACTTC
cdr3_aa: CASSATPFGQGWRDKNIQYF
clone_size: NA
v_call: TRBV6-1
d_call: TRBD1
j_call: TRBJ2-4

cdr3_nt: TGTGCCAGCAGCCAAAAAAGTAGCGGCTCCTACAATGAGCAGTTCTTC
cdr3_aa: CASSQKSSGSYNEQFF
clone_size: NA
v_call: TRBV4-2
d_call: NA
j_call: TRBJ2-1

cdr3_nt: TGTGCCAGTAGTATAGGAAGCGGGACAGGGAACGAGCAGTACTTC
cdr3_aa: CASSIGSGTGNEQYF
clone_size: NA
v_call: TRBV19
d_call: TRBD1
j_call: TRBJ2-7

cdr3_nt: TGTGCCAGCAGTTTGCCACAGGGGGGGACCTATGGCTACACCTTC
cdr3_aa: CASSLPQGGTYGYTF
clone_size: NA
v_call: TRBV28
d_call: TRBD1
j_call: TRBJ1-2

cdr3_nt: TGTGCCACCAGTGATTTTAGCGGGGGGCACGCAGATACGCAGTATTTT
cdr3_aa: CATSDFSGGHADTQYF
clone_size: NA
v_call: TRBV24-1
d_call: TRBD2
j_call: TRBJ2-3

cdr3_nt: TGTGCCAGCAGCAAAGGTTTAATAGTAGGACATCGCGGCTCTGGAAACACCATATATTTT
cdr3_aa: CASSKGLIVGHRGSGNTIYF
clone_size: NA
v_call: TRBV21-1
d_call: NA
j_call: TRBJ1-3

cdr3_nt: TGTGCCACCAGCACGAGGGTGGGGTCACCCCTCCACTTT
cdr3_aa: CATSTRVGSPLHF
clone_size: NA
v_call: TRBV15
d_call: NA
j_call: TRBJ1-6

cdr3_nt: TGTGCCAGCAGCTCAAGTAGGTCAGGGACAGGGGGCGGCTACACCTTC
cdr3_aa: CASSSSRSGTGGGYTF
clone_size: NA
v_call: TRBV9
d_call: TRBD1
j_call: TRBJ1-2

cdr3_nt: TGTGCCAGCAGTTTTCGGGTAGCGGCCTACGAGCAGTACTTC
cdr3_aa: CASSFRVAAYEQYF
clone_size: NA
v_call: TRBV28
d_call: NA
j_call: TRBJ2-7

cdr3_nt: TGTGCCAGCAGCGATATCAGGGGCACCCCCTCCTATGGCTACACCTTC
cdr3_aa: CASSDIRGTPSYGYTF
clone_size: NA
v_call: TRBV5-5
d_call: NA
j_call: TRBJ1-2

cdr3_nt: TGTGCCAGCAGCTCCGACAGGCACACCGGGGAGCTGTTTTTT
cdr3_aa: CASSSDRHTGELFF
clone_size: NA
v_call: TRBV7-9
d_call: NA
j_call: TRBJ2-2

cdr3_nt: TGTGCCAGTAGTATTCAGGATACCTATGGCTACACCTTC
cdr3_aa: CASSIQDTYGYTF
clone_size: few
v_call: TRBV19
d_call: NA
j_call: TRBJ1-2

cdr3_nt: TGTGCCAGCAGCTTAGTTCACTCTGGCTACACCTTC
cdr3_aa: CASSLVHSGYTF
clone_size: NA
v_call: TRBV7-9
d_call: NA
j_call: TRBJ1-2

cdr3_nt: TGTGCCAGCAGCCCACGACTAGCGGGGGGGAGCTCCTACGAGCAGTACTTC
cdr3_aa: CASSPRLAGGSSYEQYF
clone_size: once
v_call: TRBV3-1/TRBV3-2
d_call: TRBD2
j_call: TRBJ2-7

cdr3_nt: TGTGCCAGCAGCATGGGACTAGCCCGCCTCAATGAGCAGTTCTTC
cdr3_aa: CASSMGLARLNEQFF
clone_size: NA
v_call: TRBV13
d_call: TRBD2
j_call: TRBJ2-1

cdr3_nt: TGTGCCATCAGTGTAAAGCCCAGGGGCGAGACTGAAGCTTTCTTT
cdr3_aa: CAISVKPRGETEAFF
clone_size: NA
v_call: TRBV10-3
d_call: NA
j_call: TRBJ1-1

cdr3_nt: TGTGCCTGGAACCCTGGGACAGGGAGTAACACCATATATTTT
cdr3_aa: CAWNPGTGSNTIYF
clone_size: few
v_call: TRBV30
d_call: TRBD1
j_call: TRBJ1-3

cdr3_nt: TGTGCCAGCAGTGCGGACAGGTCGAGGGAAAAACTGTTTTTT
cdr3_aa: CASSADRSREKLFF
clone_size: NA
v_call: TRBV2
d_call: TRBD1
j_call: TRBJ1-4

cdr3_nt: TGTGCCAGCAGCGCGGACAGAGTGGGAAACACCATATATTTT
cdr3_aa: CASSADRVGNTIYF
clone_size: NA
v_call: TRBV9
d_call: NA
j_call: TRBJ1-3

cdr3_nt: TGTGCCAGCCGGCCCCCGGGGTATGAGCAGTTCTTC
cdr3_aa: CASRPPGYEQFF
clone_size: NA
v_call: TRBV12-3/TRBV12-4
d_call: NA
j_call: TRBJ2-1

cdr3_nt: TGTGCCAGCAGCTTAATTTACCAGGGTGGGGCTTTCTTT
cdr3_aa: CASSLIYQGGAFF
clone_size: NA
v_call: TRBV11-2
d_call: NA
j_call: TRBJ1-1

cdr3_nt: TGTGCCAGCAGCTCGGGACTAGTCCGTGAGACCCAGTACTTC
cdr3_aa: CASSSGLVRETQYF
clone_size: NA
v_call: TRBV7-6
d_call: TRBD2
j_call: TRBJ2-5

cdr3_nt: TGTGCCAGCAGCCAATGGGTAGACAGGGCCAACGAGCAGTACTTC
cdr3_aa: CASSQWVDRANEQYF
clone_size: NA
v_call: TRBV16
d_call: TRBD1
j_call: TRBJ2-7

cdr3_nt: TGTGCCAGCAAATCCGGCGGCACCCCTAGCACAGATACGCAGTATTTT
cdr3_aa: CASKSGGTPSTDTQYF
clone_size: NA
v_call: TRBV28
d_call: NA
j_call: TRBJ2-3

cdr3_nt: TGTGCCACAAAACCAGTGGGGGGGGGTGAAAAACTGTTTTTT
cdr3_aa: CATKPVGGGEKLFF
clone_size: NA
v_call: TRBV2
d_call: NA
j_call: TRBJ1-4

cdr3_nt: TGTGCCAGCTCACCAAGCCGGGTCGCGAACACTGAAGCTTTCTTT
cdr3_aa: CASSPSRVANTEAFF
clone_size: NA
v_call: TRBV18
d_call: NA
j_call: TRBJ1-1

cdr3_nt: TGTGCCACCAGTGATGGAGGAGGAACCGTCCTGACTTTC
cdr3_aa: CATSDGGGTVLTF
clone_size: NA
v_call: TRBV24-1
d_call: NA
j_call: TRBJ2-6

cdr3_nt: TGTGCCAGCAGCTTGGGACAGATTAGCTCTGGGGCCAACGTCCTGACTTTC
cdr3_aa: CASSLGQISSGANVLTF
clone_size: once
v_call: TRBV7-8
d_call: TRBD1
j_call: TRBJ2-6

cdr3_nt: TGTGCCAGCAGGACGGGTTCTGAGACCCAGTACTTC
cdr3_aa: CASRTGSETQYF
clone_size: NA
v_call: TRBV7-6
d_call: NA
j_call: TRBJ2-5

cdr3_nt: TGTGCCAGCTCACCACCATCTGGGCTAGCGGGATCCACCGGGGAGCTGTTTTTT
cdr3_aa: CASSPPSGLAGSTGELFF
clone_size: NA
v_call: TRBV18
d_call: TRBD2
j_call: TRBJ2-2

cdr3_nt: TGTGCCAGCAGTTTAGGGGACAGGACGTACGAGCAGTACTTC
cdr3_aa: CASSLGDRTYEQYF
clone_size: NA
v_call: TRBV27
d_call: TRBD1
j_call: TRBJ2-7

cdr3_nt: TGTGCCAGCAGTTACTTACGACAGGGTGCTGGGCAGCCCCAGCATTTT
cdr3_aa: CASSYLRQGAGQPQHF
clone_size: NA
v_call: TRBV6-2/TRBV6-3
d_call: TRBD1
j_call: TRBJ1-5